These 21 T cell receptor beta chains share one sample of origin, sequenced in a study of T cell changes during pregnancy in multiple sclerosis. Some clones are missing from TCRdb's copy, which holds only in-frame ones; the method was immunoSEQ multiplex PCR. The data show around 50,000 clones, roughly 90% seen once. The sample in question was CD4+ T cells from peripheral blood mononuclear cells, obtained after pregnancy. These receptors all stem from a female donor with multiple sclerosis, enrolled in a pregnancy study.

A single count supports this clone. As DNA, the CDR3 is TGTGCCAGCAGCTTAGACAGGGTCGGCTACACCTTC. Its translation is CASSLDRVGYTF. The chain uses TRBV7-2 and TRBJ1-2, with D tentatively TRBD1 (6 bases). The V end was cut by 1 base, the J end by 8 bases, with 8 bases between. Germline loops: CDR1 SGHTA, CDR2 FQGNSA. This CDR3 spans 12 amino acids.

The CDR3 DNA reads as TGTGCCAGCAGCCCGGGAATTCCGGGACAAACCACCTACGAGCAGTACTTC. Translating gives CASSPGIPGQTTYEQYF. The chain carries TRBV7-2 and TRBJ2-7; D might be TRBD1 (6 bases). Trimming pared 5 bases from V and 2 bases from J, leaving 22 bases between. The germline CDR1 and CDR2 sequences are SGHTA and FQGNSA. The CDR3 has 17 amino acids.

CDR3 DNA sequence: TGTGCCAGCAGCTCCGTGGTGGGACTAGCGGGGGGGCGGGAGCAGTACTTC. It translates to CASSSVVGLAGGREQYF. This chain joins TRBV7-2 and TRBJ2-7; TRBD2 agrees at 16 bases. The V gene's germline CDR1 is SGHTA and CDR2 FQGNSA. The CDR3 consists of 17 residues. J lost 7 bases, V lost 4 bases, and 10 bases had no gene match.

The V gene is TRBV7-9, the J gene TRBJ1-2; D is undetermined. Trimming took 5 bases from V and 5 from J, leaving 12 bases between them. Per the germline V gene, CDR1 is SEHNR and CDR2 is FQNEAQ (reference sequence). The CDR3 contains 13 residues. In nucleotides, the CDR3 is TGTGCCAGCAGCCCCTCTCCAGGTTATGGCTACACCTTC. This sequence encodes CASSPSPGYGYTF.

About this clone itself: An end of the junction differs from the germline gene, which may be a read error. The rearrangement joins TRBV7-2 to TRBJ2-7, with 14 bases aligning to TRBD2. The CDR3 runs to 13 residues. Germline V gives CDR1 SGHTA, CDR2 FQGNSA. CDR3 in amino acids: CASSSSTSGGAVF. The CDR3 nucleotides are TGTGCCAGCAGCTCCTCGACTAGCGGGGGGGCGGTCTTC.

The chain carries TRBV30 and TRBJ1-4; D is perhaps TRBD1 (6 bases). CDR3 length: 15 residues. The germline gives CDR1 GTSNPN, CDR2 SVGIG (reference sequence). The V gene lost 0 bases and the J gene lost 7 bases, with 15 bases spanning the gap. CDR3 residues: CAWSVMGQGIEKLFF. Here the CDR3 DNA reads TGTGCCTGGAGTGTAATGGGCCAGGGGATTGAAAAACTGTTTTTT.

The chain has TRBV9 and TRBJ1-3; D not certain. Germline assignment: CDR1 SGDLS and CDR2 YYNGEE. CDR3 size: 15 residues. V gave up 0 bases and J gave up 1 base, with 8 bases separating them. The CDR3 DNA follows: TGTGCCAGCAGCGTAGGATCAGTTTCTGGAAACACCATATATTTT. It yields the protein CASSVGSVSGNTIYF. The entire variable domain, with the rest obtained from reference TRBV9 and TRBJ1-3, is as follows: DSGVTQTPKHLITATGQRVTLRCSPRSGDLSVYWYQQSLDQGLQFLIQYYNGEERAKGNILERFSAQQFPDLHSELNLSSLELGDSALYFCASSVGSVSGNTIYFGEGSWLTVV.

CDR3 in amino acids: CASRNPDREGPGPQHF. The CDR3 region has the DNA TGTGCCAGCCGAAATCCAGACAGGGAAGGGCCGGGGCCCCAGCATTTT. The rearrangement uses TRBV5-4 and TRBJ1-5, with TRBD1 matching over 7 bases. Germline values: CDR1 SGHNT, CDR2 YYREEE (reference sequence). The CDR3 has 16 residues. V lost 7 bases to trimming and J lost 9 bases; unmatched junction nucleotides: 19.

The V gene is TRBV7-6, the J gene TRBJ1-1, with a possible D match to TRBD1 (6 bases). The V end lost 1 base, the J end lost 8 bases, and 11 bases lay between the germline ends. CDR3 size: 13 residues. Germline V gives CDR1 SGHVS, CDR2 FNYEAQ. The CDR3 is CASSLVGGAEAFF. CDR3 in DNA: TGTGCCAGCAGCTTAGTGGGGGGGGCGGAAGCTTTCTTT.

This clone appeared once. The V call is TRBV30, the J call TRBJ1-2; possible D gene TRBD1, 5 bases. The germline V gene has CDR1 GTSNPN and CDR2 SVGIG (reference sequence). This CDR3 has 14 amino acids. V was pared by 3 bases and J by 8 bases, with 19 bases between. CDR3 amino acids: CAWSLGWGGGGYTF. As DNA, the CDR3 is TGTGCCTGGAGCCTTGGCTGGGGGGGTGGGGGCTACACCTTC. The complete variable domain, with remaining parts taken from reference TRBV30 and TRBJ1-2, reads SQTIHQWPATLVQPVGSPLSLECTVEGTSNPNLYWYRQAAGRGLQLLFYSVGIGQISSEVPQNLSASRPQDRQFILSSKKLLLSDSGFYLCAWSLGWGGGGYTFGSGTRLTVV.

This chain connects TRBV7-3 to TRBJ2-7; the match to TRBD1 covers 10 bases. Trimming took 0 bases from V and 4 from J; bases not matched to a gene: 6. The germline CDR1 and CDR2 sequences are SGHTA and FQGTGA. CDR3 size: 16 residues. In nucleotides, the CDR3 is TGTGCCAGCAGCTTAACTGGGACAGGGGCGAGGTACGAGCAGTACTTC. Amino acid sequence: CASSLTGTGARYEQYF.

This clone showed up just once. The rearrangement links TRBV10-3 to TRBJ1-2, with D possibly matching TRBD1 (6 bases). CDR1 is ENHRY, CDR2 SYGVKD, per germline. The CDR3 sequence is 12 residues long. V lost 11 bases, J lost 2 bases, and 12 bases lay in between. CDR3 sequence: CAAGDTNYGYTF. The CDR3 DNA is TGTGCCGCCGGGGACACCAACTATGGCTACACCTTC.

The chain links TRBV6-5 to TRBJ2-5; 12 bases line up with TRBD1. The J call may be mistaken, given a closer DNA end match to TRBJ2-7. The CDR3 is 13 residues long. CDR1 is MNHEY, CDR2 SVGAGI, per germline. The CDR3 region has the DNA TGTGCCAGCCGGGACAGGGGGCCCTACGAGCAGTACTTC. Translated: CASRDRGPYEQYF.

This chain uses TRBV7-2 with TRBJ2-5; possibly TRBD1 for D (6 bases). The ends were cut back, 7 bases at V and 0 bases at J, with 18 bases in the middle. The germline gives CDR1 SGHTA, CDR2 FQGNSA. The CDR3 covers 16 residues. The CDR3 region is CASNAPGAPYQETQYF. The CDR3 coding sequence is TGTGCCAGCAACGCCCCAGGGGCCCCATACCAAGAGACCCAGTACTTC.

The chain combines TRBV10-3 with TRBJ1-2; D uncertain. The V end lost 0 bases, the J end lost 7 bases, and 12 bases lay between the germline ends. Germline V gives CDR1 ENHRY, CDR2 SYGVKD. The CDR3 is made up of 14 amino acids. The chain's CDR3 is CAISESNQEAGYTF. The DNA of the CDR3 is TGTGCCATCAGTGAGTCGAACCAGGAGGCTGGCTACACCTTC.

This clone appeared a few times. This chain uses TRBV5-5 with TRBJ1-1; 7 nucleotides line up with TRBD1. Trimming removed 4 bases from V and 4 bases from J; junction bases left unmatched: 7. The CDR3 has 14 amino acids. The germline V gene has CDR1 SGHKS and CDR2 YYEKEE (reference sequence). The CDR3 is CASSHTTGLTEAFF. The CDR3 nucleotides read TGTGCCAGCAGCCATACGACAGGGCTCACTGAAGCTTTCTTT.

The gene calls are TRBV4-1 and TRBJ2-1, with D uncertain. V lost 4 bases, J lost 4 bases, and 14 bases lay in between. The CDR3 runs to 15 residues. CDR1 and CDR2 from the germline V gene are MGHRA and YSYEKL. CDR3 region: CASSRPATGYNEQFF. Here the CDR3 DNA reads TGCGCCAGCAGCCGCCCAGCGACTGGATACAATGAGCAGTTCTTC.

The chain combines TRBV5-6 with TRBJ2-2, with D possibly being TRBD1 (5 bases). The germline gives CDR1 SGHDT, CDR2 YYEEEE. The CDR3 contains 16 residues. V lost 0 bases, J lost 0 bases, and 9 bases lay in between. Here the CDR3 DNA reads TGTGCCAGCAGCTTGGAGCAGGGCCCGAACACCGGGGAGCTGTTTTTT. It specifies CASSLEQGPNTGELFF.

The chain uses TRBV5-6 and TRBJ1-1; D unclear. V was trimmed by 5 bases and J by 1 base, leaving 12 bases between them. Germline V gene lookup returns CDR1 SGHDT and CDR2 YYEEEE. The CDR3 totals 14 residues. CDR3 region: CASRNYGRNTEAFF. DNA for the CDR3: TGTGCCAGCAGAAATTATGGGAGGAACACTGAAGCTTTCTTT.

This clone showed up just once. The chain recombines TRBV7-9 with TRBJ1-5, with D perhaps TRBD1 (6 bases). The CDR3 runs 14 residues. CDR1 is SEHNR, CDR2 FQNEAQ, per germline (reference sequence). V shed 6 bases and J shed 11 bases, with 20 bases lying between them. In nucleotides, the CDR3 is TGTGCCAGCAGTCCCAGTGGGGGCCGGGGGGCCCAGCATTTT. It encodes CASSPSGGRGAQHF.

The rearrangement links TRBV19 to TRBJ1-1; D gene unclear. The germline V gene has CDR1 LNHDA and CDR2 SQIVND (reference sequence). Deletions cut 0 bases from V and 1 base from J, with 15 bases between. This CDR3 comprises 17 residues. The CDR3 DNA reads as TGTGCCAGTAGTATAGATCTATCATTAAGCGGGAACACTGAAGCTTTCTTT. This sequence encodes CASSIDLSLSGNTEAFF.